This TCR beta chain was captured in a study of blood T cell repertoires in COVID-19. Whole-study context: Samples taken during acute and convalescent COVID-19 were collected in the United States, Italy and Spain. The analysed material was cDNA or gDNA that came from T cells, B-cell-depleted T cells, or PBMCs.

How the authors handled the data: The authors estimated nucleated cell counts from reference gene primer amplification. Using immunoSEQ multiplex PCR, the repertoire was profiled, and TCRdb retains in-frame clones only, with some absent. Clone size and the V and J calls come from that table; the DNA yielded D and trimming. The repertoire includes some 150,000 clones, 80% to 90% of them detected once, and about 8% sits in the top ten. J lost 1 base, V lost 4 bases, and 13 bases had no gene match. Germline V gene lookup returns CDR1 MNHEY and CDR2 SMNVEV (reference sequence). The CDR3 loop spans 19 amino acids. Enrollment of patients from Seattle took place during active infection, with longitudinal follow-up.

The chain joins TRBV27 to TRBJ2-1; 10 bases map to TRBD1. The TCR comes from an older woman with COVID-19, enrolled during active disease. Sample: peripheral blood. The CDR3 DNA reads TGTGCCAGCAGTTCTAATCCTACGCGGACAGGGGGTTCCTACAATGAGCAGTTCTTC. Protein product: CASSSNPTRTGGSYNEQFF.